The 13 T cell receptor beta chains reported below all come from one sample, sequenced in a study of patients and donors after allogeneic stem cell transplantation. TCRdb reanalysed the RT-PCR reads using MiXCR and keeps one entry per CDR3 protein. The sample has more than 850,000 distinct CDR3 sequences, more than 15% seen once. Material: blood, either unsorted or a sorted T cell fraction (not recorded which). All receptors derive from a human donor who was either an allogeneic HSCT recipient or a stem cell or donor lymphocyte infusion donor (not recorded which). It is not recorded whose cells these are; they may come from a transplant donor.

This clonotype was seen a few times. The chain is built from TRBV29-1 and TRBJ2-6, with 9 bases aligning to TRBD2. The germline gives CDR1 SQVTM, CDR2 ANQGSEA. V was clipped by 0 bases and J by 1 base; unmatched bases: 1. This CDR3 has 16 amino acids. CDR3 residues: CSVEEAGGSGANVLTF. Here the CDR3 DNA reads TGCAGCGTTGAAGAAGCGGGGGGTTCTGGGGCCAACGTCCTGACTTTC.

This clonotype was counted many times. V is TRBV5-1 and J is TRBJ2-1, with 10 bases identical to TRBD2. CDR3 length: 16 residues. Trimming took 5 bases from V and 2 from J; bases not matched to a gene: 7. Germline CDR1 reads SGHRS; CDR2 reads YFSETQ. CDR3 amino acids: CASRGGGLAPYNEQFF. Here the CDR3 DNA reads TGCGCCAGCAGAGGTGGGGGACTAGCGCCCTACAATGAGCAGTTCTTC.

The chain joins TRBV5-6 to TRBJ1-5; the D is unclear. The germline V gene has CDR1 SGHDT and CDR2 YYEEEE. CDR3 length: 15 residues. The V end was cut by 2 bases, the J end by 3 bases, with 12 bases between. The CDR3 coding sequence is TGTGCCAGCAGCTTATCCTTCACTAACAATCAGCCCCAGCATTTT. This sequence encodes CASSLSFTNNQPQHF.

In this sample, this clonotype turned up a few times. The chain joins TRBV10-3 to TRBJ1-1; no clear D gene. The CDR3 length is 11 residues. Germline V lookup: CDR1 ENHRY, CDR2 SYGVKD. V was pared by 6 bases and J by 3 bases, with 5 bases between. The CDR3 coding sequence is TGTGCCATCAGAAGAGACACTGAAGCTTTCTTT. Its translation: CAIRRDTEAFF.

This clonotype came up once. The V and J genes are TRBV7-9 and TRBJ2-1; D unresolved. Deletions cut 5 bases from V and 10 bases from J, with 9 bases between. CDR1 is SEHNR and CDR2 is FQNEAQ in the germline V gene (reference sequence). The CDR3 sequence is 11 residues long. In DNA form, the CDR3 reads TGTGCCAGCAGCGGTCCTCGGGAGCAGTTCTTC. Translating it yields CASSGPREQFF.

The rearrangement uses TRBV5-1 and TRBJ2-1; 11 bases are a match to TRBD2. The trim removed 7 bases at V and 7 bases at J, leaving 7 bases unmatched. CDR1 is SGHRS, CDR2 YFSETQ, per germline. The CDR3 loop spans 14 amino acids. CDR3 residues: CASLAGGPGNEQFF. CDR3 DNA sequence: TGCGCCAGCTTAGCGGGAGGGCCGGGGAATGAGCAGTTCTTC.

This clonotype has just a few counts. The chain employs TRBV20-1 and TRBJ2-1; 14 bases map to TRBD2. The CDR3 has 15 amino acids. V lost 5 bases and J lost 2; bases outside the gene matches: 2. Germline CDR1 is DFQATT and CDR2 is SNEGSKA (reference sequence). CDR3 in amino acids: CSAWTSGRPYNEQFF. The CDR3, as DNA: TGCAGTGCTTGGACTAGCGGGAGGCCCTACAATGAGCAGTTCTTC.

V usage is TRBV24-1 and J usage is TRBJ2-1, with 8 positions matching TRBD1. Germline V lookup: CDR1 KGHDR, CDR2 SFDVKD. V trimming: 6 bases; J trimming: 9 bases; junction bases outside the gene matches: 15. CDR3 length: 16 amino acids. In DNA form, the CDR3 reads TGTGCCACCAGTAGGCTAGGTGAGACAGGGGAGAGTGAGCAGTTCTTC. This sequence encodes CATSRLGETGESEQFF.

The chain couples TRBV4-2 to TRBJ1-2; 8 nucleotides match TRBD1. The CDR3 consists of 15 residues. Germline CDR1 reads LGHNA; CDR2 reads YNFKEQ. V shed 1 base and J 7 bases; nucleotides not matched to a gene: 8. The DNA of the CDR3 is TGTGCCAGCAGCCAAGTGGACAGGGAGGCGGGTGGCTACACCTTC. Protein: CASSQVDREAGGYTF.

This clonotype has only a few counts. The chain combines TRBV12-3 or TRBV12-4 with TRBJ1-2; TRBD1 agrees at 10 bases. This CDR3 spans 14 amino acids. Trimming at V came to 6 bases and at J to 8 bases, leaving 9 bases not matched to a gene. CDR3 in amino acids: CASSSGTGARGYTF. The DNA for the CDR3 is TGTGCCAGCAGCTCCGGGACAGGGGCTAGAGGCTACACCTTC.

This clonotype has more than one count but fewer than ten. The chain combines TRBV25-1 with TRBJ2-2, with TRBD1 as a possible D gene (5 bases). Trimming removed 9 bases from V and 2 bases from J, with 10 bases in between. CDR3 length: 13 amino acids. Germline loops: CDR1 MGHDK, CDR2 SYGVNS. The CDR3 DNA sequence: TGTGCCAGTCAAGGGGTCAACACCGGGGAGCTGTTTTTT. This translates into CASQGVNTGELFF.

At least ten counts were recorded for this clonotype. The V call is TRBV20-1, the J call TRBJ1-1; D gene unclear. This CDR3 region has 13 residues. CDR1 and CDR2 (germline): DFQATT, SNEGSKA (reference sequence). Deletions cut 5 bases from V and 3 bases from J, with 13 bases between. The CDR3 coding sequence is TGCAGTGCTCGGGAGGATCTGGACACTGAAGCTTTCTTT. It codes for CSAREDLDTEAFF.

The V and J genes are TRBV4-1 and TRBJ2-1; no clear D gene. The V end was cut by 0 bases, the J end by 2 bases, with 11 bases between. The CDR3 is made up of 16 amino acids. CDR1 is MGHRA and CDR2 is YSYEKL in the germline V gene. The CDR3 spells CASSQDLESTYNEQFF. Here the CDR3 DNA reads TGCGCCAGCAGCCAAGATCTGGAGTCCACCTACAATGAGCAGTTCTTC.